These 19 T cell receptor beta chains originate from one sample sequenced in a study of shared clonotypes between healthy human individuals. This table comes from immunoSEQ multiplex PCR, and its TCRdb copy is limited to in-frame clones, with some not included. The sample lists about 580,000 clones; 95% to 98% were seen once. CD45RO-negative CD8 cells positively selected for CCR7 made up the naive population, which excluded terminally differentiated effector memory CD45RA+ cells. The material sequenced was naive CD8+ T cells sorted from blood. The receptors here all came from a young man in good health.

The V gene is TRBV7-2, the J gene TRBJ2-7, with unresolved D. Germline CDR1 SGHTA, CDR2 FQGNSA. The CDR3 consists of 12 residues. Between the trimmed V and J ends, which lost 1 base and 6 bases, there was a span of 7 bases. The CDR3 is CASSLGSLEQYF. The CDR3 nucleotides are TGTGCCAGCAGCTTAGGATCCCTCGAGCAGTACTTC. The whole variable domain, remainder taken from reference TRBV7-2 and TRBJ2-7, is GAGVSQSPSNKVTEKGKDVELRCDPISGHTALYWYRQSLGQGLEFLIYFQGNSAPDKSGLPSDRFSAERTGGSVSTLTIQRTQQEDSAVYLCASSLGSLEQYFGPGTRLTVT.

This sequence joins TRBV6-5 and TRBJ2-1, with D possibly TRBD2 on 5 matching bases. The CDR3 length is 15 residues. The ends were cut back, 5 bases at V and 1 base at J, with 12 bases in the middle. Germline V gene data show CDR1 as MNHEY and CDR2 as SVGAGI. The CDR3 is CASSKSRESYNEQFF. CDR3 bases: TGTGCCAGCAGTAAGTCGAGGGAGTCCTACAATGAGCAGTTCTTC.

V is TRBV6-1 and J is TRBJ2-3; D is unclear. The V end lost 2 bases, the J end lost 7 bases, and 13 bases lay between the germline ends. The germline V gene has CDR1 MNHNS and CDR2 SASEGT. CDR3 length: 14 amino acids. The CDR3 here is CASSEFSSVYTQYF. CDR3 in DNA: TGTGCCAGCAGTGAATTCAGTAGTGTCTATACGCAGTATTTT.

This clone was seen just once. The chain couples TRBV7-9 to TRBJ2-3; a possible D gene is TRBD2 (5 bases). Germline V gene data show CDR1 as SEHNR and CDR2 as FQNEAQ (reference sequence). V was pared by 5 bases and J by 2 bases, with 14 bases between. The CDR3 runs to 15 residues. CDR3 coding DNA: TGTGCCAGCAGCAGTTTTCCGGGGTCCACAGATACGCAGTATTTT. Its protein product is CASSSFPGSTDTQYF.

The J gene is TRBJ2-7, the V gene TRBV7-2; 8 positions agree with TRBD2. This CDR3 has 16 residues. V dropped 1 base and J dropped 4; count of bases not matched to a gene: 9. The germline V gene has CDR1 SGHTA and CDR2 FQGNSA. The CDR3 sequence: CASSLELAVRGYEQYF. The DNA for the CDR3 is TGTGCCAGCAGCTTAGAACTAGCGGTGAGGGGATACGAGCAGTACTTC.

This sequence joins TRBV29-1 and TRBJ2-5; 7 nucleotides match TRBD2. The CDR3 runs 14 residues. Unmatched junction bases numbered 9, after V lost 4 bases and J lost 4 bases. Germline CDR1 is SQVTM and CDR2 is ANQGSEA. The CDR3 DNA is TGCAGCGTTGTGGGGGGGAAGGGAGCAGAGACCCAGTACTTC. Protein sequence: CSVVGGKGAETQYF.

This clone came up once. The chain employs TRBV19 and TRBJ2-6; D is uncertain. Germline CDR1 reads LNHDA; CDR2 reads SQIVND (reference sequence). This CDR3 region has 14 residues. V lost 7 bases to trimming and J lost 0 bases, with 7 bases between them. This CDR3 reads CASNSNSGANVLTF. CDR3 sequence (DNA): TGTGCCAGTAACTCAAACTCTGGGGCCAACGTCCTGACTTTC.

This chain connects TRBV4-3 to TRBJ2-1; possibly TRBD2 for D (5 bases). Trimming pared 4 bases from V and 3 bases from J, leaving 16 bases between. This CDR3 comprises 16 residues. From germline, CDR1 is LGHNA and CDR2 YSLEER. CDR3 nucleotides: TGCGCCAGCAGCCCAGAGGGAGATAGCGACTACAATGAGCAGTTCTTC. Translated, it gives CASSPEGDSDYNEQFF.

This chain uses TRBV28 with TRBJ2-7; tentative D call: TRBD2 (5 bases). Looked up from germline, CDR1 is MDHEN and CDR2 is SYDVKM. The ends were cut back, 5 bases at V and 1 base at J, with 15 bases in the middle. The CDR3 has 15 amino acids. CDR3 sequence reads: CASSTERRGSYEQYF. As DNA, the CDR3 is TGTGCCAGCAGTACCGAAAGACGGGGTTCCTACGAGCAGTACTTC.

With respect to this clone: Distinct nucleotide sequences in the sample also encode this CDR3. The rearrangement links TRBV5-4 to TRBJ1-1; D gene unclear. Germline V gives CDR1 SGHNT, CDR2 YYREEE (reference sequence). The CDR3 has 13 residues. The V gene lost 0 bases and the J gene lost 5 bases, with 8 bases spanning the gap. The CDR3 loop reads CASSLVGSTEAFF. CDR3 nucleotides: TGTGCCAGCAGCTTGGTCGGGTCTACTGAAGCTTTCTTT.

This sequence joins TRBV28 and TRBJ2-2; 8 bases are shared with TRBD1. The ends lost 5 bases at V and 6 bases at J; junction bases unmatched: 8. There are 15 residues in the CDR3. Germline CDR1 is MDHEN and CDR2 is SYDVKM. This CDR3 is CASSEDRDKAGELFF. CDR3 DNA sequence: TGTGCCAGCAGTGAGGACAGGGATAAGGCCGGGGAGCTGTTTTTT.

The chain is built from TRBV10-1 and TRBJ1-5; the D is unclear. Germline CDR1 WNHNN, CDR2 SYGVQD (reference sequence). There are 12 residues in the CDR3. With 3 bases removed from V and 7 bases from J, the gap between germline ends came to 7 bases. Here the CDR3 reads CASSERPQPQHF. Written as DNA, the CDR3 is TGCGCCAGCAGTGAAAGGCCGCAGCCCCAGCATTTT.

The chain joins TRBV27 to TRBJ2-7; no clear D. The CDR3 runs 14 residues. Trimming took off 3 bases at V and 0 bases at J, with 9 bases between the two ends. Germline values: CDR1 MNHEY, CDR2 SMNVEV (reference sequence). CDR3: CASSLVWSSYEQYF. Here the CDR3 DNA reads TGTGCCAGCAGTTTGGTCTGGAGCTCCTACGAGCAGTACTTC.

V gene TRBV2 combines with J gene TRBJ2-1, with D perhaps TRBD2 (8 bases). Germline V lookup: CDR1 SNHLY, CDR2 FYNNEI. Trimming took off 8 bases at V and 6 bases at J, with 17 bases between the two ends. The CDR3 length is 14 residues. The DNA for the CDR3 is TGTGCCAGCTTGGGACAGCGGGAGTTCAATGAGCAGTTCTTC. It translates to CASLGQREFNEQFF. Drawing the rest from reference TRBV2 and TRBJ2-1, the complete variable domain is EPEVTQTPSHQVTQMGQEVILRCVPISNHLYFYWYRQILGQKVEFLVSFYNNEISEKSEIFDDQFSVERPDGSNFTLKIRSTKLEDSAMYFCASLGQREFNEQFFGPGTRLTVL.

J is TRBJ2-2 and V is TRBV19, with 7 bases aligning to TRBD2. Germline trimming cut 3 bases from V and 1 base from J; bases unmatched to any gene: 2. The CDR3 has 15 residues. Germline-derived CDR1 and CDR2 are LNHDA and SQIVND (reference sequence). The CDR3 spells CASSILAENTGELFF. The CDR3 nucleotides are TGTGCCAGTAGTATTCTAGCGGAGAACACCGGGGAGCTGTTTTTT.

The J gene is TRBJ1-2, the V gene TRBV7-9, with D possibly matching TRBD1 (5 bases). CDR1 SEHNR and CDR2 FQNEAQ come from the germline V gene (reference sequence). The CDR3 has 13 amino acids. The CDR3 sequence: CAVAGDSDYGYTF. DNA for the CDR3: TGTGCAGTGGCTGGGGACTCCGACTATGGCTACACCTTC.

J is TRBJ2-5 and V is TRBV7-9, with TRBD1 matching over 7 bases. Germline CDR1 and CDR2: SEHNR and FQNEAQ (reference sequence). V lost 5 bases, J lost 2 bases, and 8 bases stayed unmatched. This CDR3 is 15 amino acids long. The CDR3 protein is CASSTVQGRQETQYF. CDR3 sequence (DNA): TGTGCCAGCAGCACCGTACAGGGGAGACAAGAGACCCAGTACTTC.

The chain combines TRBV7-8 with TRBJ2-3; D perhaps matches TRBD2 (6 bases). Germline lookup yields CDR1 SGHVS and CDR2 FQNEAQ. The ends were cut back, 7 bases at V and 6 bases at J, with 20 bases in the middle. The CDR3 is made up of 15 amino acids. In DNA, the CDR3 is TGTGCCAGCAATAACCCCCGCGGGACGGAGGATACGCAGTATTTT. Its protein product is CASNNPRGTEDTQYF.

V usage is TRBV19 and J usage is TRBJ2-5, with D possibly matching TRBD1 (6 bases). The CDR3 spans 14 residues. V was trimmed by 4 bases and J by 0 bases, leaving 9 bases between them. Germline V lookup: CDR1 LNHDA, CDR2 SQIVND (reference sequence). In DNA, the CDR3 is TGTGCCAGTAGTACATGGACAGACCAAGAGACCCAGTACTTC. It codes for CASSTWTDQETQYF.